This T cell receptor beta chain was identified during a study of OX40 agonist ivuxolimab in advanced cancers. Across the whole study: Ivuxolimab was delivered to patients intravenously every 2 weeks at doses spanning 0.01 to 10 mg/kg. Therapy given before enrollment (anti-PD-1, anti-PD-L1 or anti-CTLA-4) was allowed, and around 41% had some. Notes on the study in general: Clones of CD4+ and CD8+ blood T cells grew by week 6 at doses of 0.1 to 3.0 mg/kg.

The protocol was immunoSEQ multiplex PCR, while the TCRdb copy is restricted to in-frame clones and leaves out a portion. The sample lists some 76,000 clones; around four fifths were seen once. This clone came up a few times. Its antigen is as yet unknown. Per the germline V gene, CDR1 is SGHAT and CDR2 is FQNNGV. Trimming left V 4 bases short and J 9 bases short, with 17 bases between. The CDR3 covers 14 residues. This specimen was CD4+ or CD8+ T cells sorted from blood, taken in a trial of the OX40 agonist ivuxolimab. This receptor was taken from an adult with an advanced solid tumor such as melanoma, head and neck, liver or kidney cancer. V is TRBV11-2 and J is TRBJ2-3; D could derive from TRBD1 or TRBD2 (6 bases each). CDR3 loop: CASSSGAQVETQYF. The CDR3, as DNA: TGTGCCAGCAGCTCGGGGGCCCAAGTGGAGACGCAGTATTTT. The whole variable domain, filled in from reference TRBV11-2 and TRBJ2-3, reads EAGVAQSPRYKIIEKRQSVAFWCNPISGHATLYWYQQILGQGPKLLIQFQNNGVVDDSQLPKDRFSAERLKGVDSTLKIQPAKLEDSAVYLCASSSGAQVETQYFGPGTRLTVL.